This TCR beta chain was observed in a study of blood T cell repertoires in COVID-19. Study summary: Nucleic acid was either cDNA or gDNA, and it came from T cells, B-cell-depleted T cells, or PBMCs.

This clone was found once. Measured with immunoSEQ multiplex PCR; TCRdb has only the in-frame clones, and not every one. In the table there are 70,000 or so clones, just over 85% of which are singletons. The clonotype originates from a man in his 70s with active or convalescent COVID-19. Sequencing was performed on peripheral blood.

CDR3 residues: CASSVAGGGGRFTEAFF. Here the CDR3 DNA reads TGTGCCAGCAGCGTAGCTGGTGGGGGAGGGAGGTTCACTGAAGCTTTCTTT. The rearrangement uses TRBV9 and TRBJ1-1; the D gene is possibly TRBD1 (5 bases). Germline assignment: CDR1 SGDLS and CDR2 YYNGEE. Trimming removed 0 bases at V and 4 bases at J, with 19 bases between. The length of the CDR3 is 17 residues.